Below, 27 T cell receptor beta chains from the same sample are listed, as sequenced in a study of blood T cells in healthy people across ages. A second 7 to 11 cycle PCR used barcoded and J-beta primers. Via MiXCR, TCRdb re-called the 5' RACE reads, giving one row per CDR3 protein. The repertoire holds roughly 700,000 distinct CDR3 sequences, with approximately 25% as singletons. The same sample was also studied in work on T cells of mothers and their children.

Source material: blood. These receptors originate from a boy younger than 18 in good health.

Only a few counts were recorded for this clonotype. An end of the junction differs from the germline gene, which may be a read error. The rearrangement uses TRBV2 and TRBJ1-1; no firm D call. CDR1 and CDR2 (germline): SNHLY, FYNNEI. The CDR3 is 14 amino acids. The CDR3 loop is CANSDLLRGTEAFF. In DNA, the CDR3 is TGTGCCAACAGTGATTTGCTCAGAGGCACTGAAGCTTTCTTT.

The rearrangement joins TRBV6-6 to TRBJ1-2; D uncertain. The CDR3 is 13 amino acids. Trimming shortened V by 4 bases and J by 7 bases, and 13 bases separated the two germline ends. Looked up from germline, CDR1 is MNHNY and CDR2 is SVGAGI (reference sequence). CDR3 DNA: TGTGCCAGCAGTTCGTTCCCGGAGGGTGGCTACACCTTC. Translation: CASSSFPEGGYTF.

This clonotype was observed a handful of times. V usage is TRBV12-3 or TRBV12-4 and J usage is TRBJ1-2; D is possibly TRBD1 (6 bases). The ends were cut back, 5 bases at V and 7 bases at J, with 23 bases in the middle. CDR3 length equals 16 residues. The CDR3 loop is CASSPYLDRPRRGYTF. The CDR3 nucleotides read TGTGCCAGCAGTCCCTACCTCGACAGGCCGCGTCGTGGCTACACCTTC.

The rearrangement joins TRBV2 to TRBJ2-7; D not resolved. There are 13 residues in the CDR3. V was cut by 5 bases and J by 5 bases, with 13 bases left in between. Germline values: CDR1 SNHLY, CDR2 FYNNEI. The CDR3 DNA is TGTGCCAGCAGTTTAGATATTTTGAACGAGCAGTACTTC. It yields the protein CASSLDILNEQYF. Using reference TRBV2 and TRBJ2-7 for the parts outside the CDR3, the full variable domain is EPEVTQTPSHQVTQMGQEVILRCVPISNHLYFYWYRQILGQKVEFLVSFYNNEISEKSEIFDDQFSVERPDGSNFTLKIRSTKLEDSAMYFCASSLDILNEQYFGPGTRLTVT.

Ten or more counts support this clonotype. This sequence joins TRBV6-1 and TRBJ2-4, with 12 bases aligning to TRBD2. The length of the CDR3 is 16 residues. V was clipped by 7 bases and J by 3 bases; unmatched bases: 7. Germline CDR1 reads MNHNS; CDR2 reads SASEGT. The CDR3 bases are TGTGCCAGCACCCTAGCGGGAGGGTGGGTCAAAAACATTCAGTACTTC. Protein sequence: CASTLAGGWVKNIQYF.

This clonotype appeared a few times. The chain employs TRBV2 and TRBJ1-4; D remains unclear. V lost 6 bases and J lost 3, with 17 bases in between. CDR3 size: 16 residues. Germline CDR1 and CDR2: SNHLY and FYNNEI. In nucleotides, the CDR3 is TGTGCCAGCAGCGCGACGATGGACGGGCCTAATGAAAAACTGTTTTTT. It codes for CASSATMDGPNEKLFF.

This clonotype was recorded a few times. V gene TRBV7-2 combines with J gene TRBJ2-5; D is perhaps TRBD2 (7 bases). CDR3 size: 15 residues. Per the germline V gene, CDR1 is SGHTA and CDR2 is FQGNSA. V shed 4 bases and J shed 5 bases, with 17 bases lying between them. DNA for the CDR3: TGTGCCAGCAGCTGGCCCGCGGGGGCTGGGGAGACCCAGTACTTC. Translating it yields CASSWPAGAGETQYF. The variable domain in full, completed from reference TRBV7-2 and TRBJ2-5, reads GAGVSQSPSNKVTEKGKDVELRCDPISGHTALYWYRQSLGQGLEFLIYFQGNSAPDKSGLPSDRFSAERTGGSVSTLTIQRTQQEDSAVYLCASSWPAGAGETQYFGPGTRLLVL.

The chain joins TRBV5-6 to TRBJ1-2; D might be TRBD1 (6 bases). In germline, CDR1 is SGHDT, CDR2 YYEEEE. Trimming cost V 1 base and J 4 bases, with 17 bases left between them. CDR3 size: 16 residues. CDR3 coding DNA: TGTGCCAGCAGCTTGTTAGTTATGGACAGACGCTATGGCTACACCTTC. Protein sequence: CASSLLVMDRRYGYTF.

The chain uses TRBV12-3 or TRBV12-4 and TRBJ2-3; tentatively, D is TRBD1 (5 bases). This CDR3 is 16 amino acids long. Trimming cost V 6 bases and J 4 bases, with 20 bases left between them. CDR3 amino acids: CASRDPVKVGPDTQYF. The CDR3, as DNA: TGTGCCAGCAGGGATCCTGTGAAAGTGGGGCCAGATACGCAGTATTTT.

This clonotype was counted only a few times. The chain's CDR3 is CASSQGVQGNTIYF. The CDR3 DNA is TGTGCCAGCAGCCAAGGGGTACAGGGAAACACCATATATTTT. The chain is built from TRBV3-1 and TRBJ1-3; D is undetermined. V was shortened by 1 base and J by 4 bases, with 8 bases between the two germline ends. This CDR3 is built from 14 residues. Germline V lookup: CDR1 LGHDT, CDR2 YNNKEL (reference sequence).

The gene calls are TRBV19 and TRBJ1-5, with D tentatively TRBD1 (5 bases). CDR1 and CDR2 from the germline V gene are LNHDA and SQIVND (reference sequence). Trimming left V 5 bases short and J 5 bases short, with 16 bases between. This CDR3 region has 15 residues. The CDR3 DNA sequence: TGTGCCAGTAGTTACCTTGGGGGGTGGTATCAGCCCCAGCATTTT. Its protein product is CASSYLGGWYQPQHF.

The rearrangement links TRBV9 to TRBJ2-1, with 9 bases fitting TRBD2. Gene TRBJ2-5 matches the end of the DNA better, so the J call may be wrong. Germline lookup yields CDR1 SGDLS and CDR2 YYNGEE. The CDR3 totals 15 residues. Written as DNA, the CDR3 is TGTGCCAGCAGCGTAGAAACTAGCGGGCGAGAGACCCAGTACTTC. This sequence encodes CASSVETSGRETQYF.

The sample holds a few counts of this clonotype. The genes are TRBV29-1 and TRBJ1-2, with TRBD1 matching over 7 bases. CDR3 size: 13 residues. V was clipped by 6 bases and J by 7 bases; unmatched bases: 11. CDR1 and CDR2 from the germline V gene are SQVTM and ANQGSEA. For the CDR3, the DNA is TGCAGCGTAGACGACAGGGTTTTGGGTGGCTACACCTTC. Protein sequence: CSVDDRVLGGYTF.

The chain links TRBV3-1 to TRBJ2-5; D possibly corresponds to TRBD2 (6 bases). Trimming shortened V by 3 bases and J by 5 bases, and 16 bases separated the two germline ends. The germline V gene has CDR1 LGHDT and CDR2 YNNKEL (reference sequence). The CDR3 has 15 amino acids. The CDR3 region has the DNA TGTGCCAGCAGCCACGCCTCGGGCGGGACTGAGACCCAGTACTTC. This encodes CASSHASGGTETQYF.

This clonotype was seen only a few times. The J gene is TRBJ2-5, the V gene TRBV24-1; D perhaps matches TRBD2 (6 bases). This CDR3 spans 13 amino acids. Germline V gene lookup returns CDR1 KGHDR and CDR2 SFDVKD. Trimming shortened V by 9 bases and J by 2 bases, and 12 bases separated the two germline ends. For the CDR3, the DNA is TGTGCCACCCGGGGACTGGGACAAGAGACCCAGTACTTC. Translated, it gives CATRGLGQETQYF.

A few counts support this clonotype. CDR3 in DNA: TGTGCCAGCAGTTACTTCGCAGGTTCCTACGAGCAGTACTTC. Protein sequence: CASSYFAGSYEQYF. This rearrangement joins TRBV6-2 or TRBV6-3 to TRBJ2-5; no firm D call. The assigned J gene may be wrong: the sequence end matches TRBJ2-7 better. The CDR3 contains 14 residues. CDR1 and CDR2 (germline): MNHEY, SVGEGT.

This chain connects TRBV4-3 to TRBJ2-7; the D call may be TRBD1 or TRBD2 (6 bases each). Germline CDR1 and CDR2: LGHNA and YSLEER. CDR3 length: 17 amino acids. V was cut by 0 bases and J by 5 bases, with 20 bases left in between. The CDR3: CASSQDGGQFGLNEQYF. The CDR3 region has the DNA TGCGCCAGCAGCCAAGATGGGGGGCAGTTTGGTCTTAACGAGCAGTACTTC.

On this clonotype: A read error may produce the germline difference seen at one junction end. The rearrangement links TRBV7-8 to TRBJ2-7, with TRBD2 as a possible D gene (5 bases). Germline V gene sequence: CDR1 SGHVS, CDR2 FQNEAQ. The CDR3 contains 13 residues. CDR3 in amino acids: CVSSSLGVREQYF. The CDR3 DNA reads as TGTGTCAGCAGCTCACTCGGGGTTCGCGAGCAGTACTTC. Looking up the rest from reference TRBV7-8 and TRBJ2-7 gives the full variable domain: GAGVSQSPRYKVAKRGQDVALRCDPISGHVSLFWYQQALGQGPEFLTYFQNEAQLDKSGLPSDRFFAERPEGSVSTLKIQRTQQEDSAVYLCVSSSLGVREQYFGPGTRLTVT.

The genes are TRBV7-9 and TRBJ2-7; D gene uncertain. Trimming took off 11 bases at V and 5 bases at J, with 19 bases between the two ends. Germline values: CDR1 SEHNR, CDR2 FQNEAQ (reference sequence). The CDR3 has 13 amino acids. CDR3 DNA: TGTGCCTCCGGAAGGGTGGGTTTCGACGAGCAGTACTTC. Its translation: CASGRVGFDEQYF.

This chain's CDR3 is CASTATGVKLDTQYF. The CDR3 DNA reads TGTGCCAGCACCGCGACAGGGGTAAAATTGGATACGCAGTATTTT. The chain has TRBV12-3 or TRBV12-4 and TRBJ2-3; 8 nucleotides align to TRBD1. V dropped 7 bases and J dropped 6; count of bases not matched to a gene: 12. The CDR3 loop spans 15 amino acids.

V and J are TRBV7-2 and TRBJ2-2, with D maybe TRBD1 (6 bases). CDR3 size: 13 residues. Germline V gene data show CDR1 as SGHTA and CDR2 as FQGNSA. The germline V and J ends were trimmed by 5 bases and 7 bases, with 11 bases remaining between them. CDR3 loop: CASSARGFGELFF. In DNA, the CDR3 is TGTGCCAGCAGCGCTAGGGGGTTCGGGGAGCTGTTTTTT.

This clonotype was detected only once. V and J are TRBV19 and TRBJ2-7; D gene uncertain. The length of the CDR3 is 15 residues. Looked up from germline, CDR1 is LNHDA and CDR2 is SQIVND (reference sequence). V was cut by 4 bases and J by 4 bases, with 17 bases left in between. The CDR3 nucleotides read TGTGCCAGTAGTACCTCAATCAGTTGGAGATACGAGCAGTACTTC. Protein product: CASSTSISWRYEQYF.

This clonotype was detected a few times. The chain recombines TRBV29-1 with TRBJ1-4, with TRBD1 identical over 8 bases. The CDR3 sequence is 14 residues long. Germline V CDR1 and CDR2: SQVTM, ANQGSEA. The trim removed 2 bases at V and 8 bases at J, leaving 7 bases unmatched. The CDR3 region has the DNA TGCAGCGTTGAAACCGGACAGGGAAGGGAAAAACTGTTTTTT. This translates into CSVETGQGREKLFF.

V gene TRBV7-2 combines with J gene TRBJ1-1; 7 positions agree with TRBD1. V shed 5 bases, J shed 5 bases, and the junction held 5 bases outside the gene matches. This CDR3 contains 13 residues. Germline V CDR1 and CDR2: SGHTA, FQGNSA. The CDR3 region has the DNA TGTGCCAGCAGCGTCAACAGGGGTACTGAAGCTTTCTTT. Protein sequence: CASSVNRGTEAFF.

Notes on this clonotype: Germline is not matched at one junction end, which may reflect a read error. The chain carries TRBV24-1 and TRBJ2-1, with D unresolved. Germline V gene sequence: CDR1 KGHDR, CDR2 SFDVKD. The CDR3 is 12 residues long. The CDR3 spells CATSDWVDERFF. In DNA form, the CDR3 reads TGTGCCACCAGTGATTGGGTGGATGAGCGGTTCTTC.

This clonotype occurred once. One end of the junction does not line up with germline, which may come from a read error. The rearrangement uses TRBV28 and TRBJ2-7; D is possibly TRBD2 (6 bases). The CDR3 sequence is 15 residues long. CDR1 is MDHEN, CDR2 SYDVKM, per germline. The CDR3 nucleotides are TGCGCCAGCAGCCCACCCTGGGACTTAACCTACGAGCAGTACTTC. It codes for CASSPPWDLTYEQYF.

The V call is TRBV5-1, the J call TRBJ2-2, with a possible D match to TRBD2 (7 bases). CDR1 is SGHRS and CDR2 is YFSETQ in the germline V gene. This CDR3 has 16 amino acids. With 3 bases removed from V and 0 bases from J, the gap between germline ends came to 12 bases. As DNA, the CDR3 is TGCGCCAGCAGCTGGAGGGGGGGTTCGAACACCGGGGAGCTGTTTTTT. Protein product: CASSWRGGSNTGELFF. Variable domain in full (rest from reference TRBV5-1 and TRBJ2-2): KAGVTQTPRYLIKTRGQQVTLSCSPISGHRSVSWYQQTPGQGLQFLFEYFSETQRNKGNFPGRFSGRQFSNSRSEMNVSTLELGDSALYLCASSWRGGSNTGELFFGEGSRLTVL.